This is a list of T cell receptor beta chains from one sample in a study of T cell changes during pregnancy in multiple sclerosis. Generated by immunoSEQ multiplex PCR, the TCRdb table keeps only in-frame clones and is missing some. Of roughly 69,000 clones listed, 92% are singletons. This specimen consisted of peripheral blood, obtained after pregnancy. Receptors were obtained from a female donor with multiple sclerosis, enrolled in a pregnancy study. The CDR3 runs from the conserved cysteine through the conserved F or W. Clone sizes are given selectively: once, few, many, or a class where the clone is expanded.

j_gene | v_gene | abundance | CDR3aa
TRBJ1-2 | TRBV6-5 | - | CASRTGQGANYGYTF
TRBJ2-3 | TRBV10-2 | - | CASGGGRAQYF
TRBJ2-3 | TRBV6-1 | - | CASSEASGTRAYF
TRBJ1-5 | TRBV4-1 | - | CASSQPTQGVRQPQHF
TRBJ1-5 | TRBV19 | - | CASGATSSQPQHF
TRBJ1-3 | TRBV5-4 | once | CASSFQGLGGNTIYF
TRBJ2-7 | TRBV5-6 | - | CASSLTSIYEQYF
TRBJ2-7 | TRBV7-9 | - | CASSGTGYEQYF
TRBJ2-5 | TRBV18 | - | CASSPPVTRETQYF
TRBJ1-5 | TRBV2 | - | CASQGGGSDQPQHF
TRBJ2-7 | TRBV7-9 | - | CASAGGLAGTYEQYF
TRBJ1-2 | TRBV5-6 | - | CASSLARLLYGYTF
TRBJ2-7 | TRBV5-1 | - | CASSPGQGNEQYF
TRBJ1-5 | TRBV29-1 | - | CSVRVRNQPQHF
TRBJ1-2 | TRBV28 | - | CASSLFSQGLSYGYTF
TRBJ2-5 | TRBV18 | - | CASSPFSGEETQYF
TRBJ2-7 | TRBV10-2 | - | CAAGFYEQYF
TRBJ2-1 | TRBV5-4 | - | CASSKTSGSTYNEQFF
TRBJ1-1 | TRBV4-1 | - | CASSHTERGWHTEAFF
TRBJ2-3 | TRBV30 | - | CAWCSQGHRSSTDTQYF
TRBJ1-1 | TRBV25-1 | - | CASSEYLAGIAEAFF
TRBJ1-1 | TRBV2 | few | CASFGTLNTEAFF
TRBJ2-7 | TRBV28 | - | CASSLLSGTEVHEQYF
TRBJ2-4 | TRBV4-2 | - | CASSPGRRETLSF
TRBJ2-2 | TRBV5-4 | - | CASSFQGSGELFF
TRBJ2-2 | TRBV30 | - | CALGPQKGDTGELFF
TRBJ1-2 | TRBV27 | - | CASSLSMGDVSYGYTF
TRBJ1-5 | TRBV2 | - | CASSEGAYSNQPQHF
TRBJ1-4 | TRBV27 | once | CASSLGAGEKLFF
TRBJ2-1 | TRBV5-1 | once | CASSLSVSGGTNEQFF